This T cell receptor (beta chain) comes out of a study of T cell changes during pregnancy in multiple sclerosis. Libraries were prepared by immunoSEQ multiplex PCR; TCRdb keeps only in-frame clonotypes and omits some of them. There are roughly 76,000 clones in the sample; 85% to 95% occur only once, and around 0.45% lies in the top ten. The sequencing here drew on CD4+ T cells from peripheral blood mononuclear cells, taken in the second trimester of pregnancy. The sequence was obtained from a female donor with multiple sclerosis, enrolled in a pregnancy study.

CDR3 region: CASRPGTIQETQYF. CDR3 nucleotide sequence: TGTGCCAGCAGACCCGGGACTATCCAAGAGACCCAGTACTTC. This sequence joins TRBV6-5 and TRBJ2-5; TRBD2 aligns across 7 bases. From germline, CDR1 is MNHEY and CDR2 SVGAGI. CDR3 length equals 14 residues. The junction had 5 bases not matched to a gene; V was cut back by 6 bases and J by 1 base.